This is a list of T cell receptor beta chains from one sample in a study of T-cell memory formation after mild COVID-19. MiXCR was run by TCRdb on the 5' RACE reads, yielding one entry per CDR3 protein. The sample includes approximately 410,000 distinct CDR3 sequences, less than 25% of them seen just once. The sample taken for sequencing was PBMCs or a T cell subset sorted from them (not recorded which). The receptors here all came from an adult woman who had mild COVID-19 (a few samples of this study predate the infection). Cell type and time point are not known. Each CDR3 is given with its conserved first and last residue. The D gene is left open where the match is weak. Part of the rows lack a size; the others show once, few, many or a class for expanded clones.

V gene,J gene,clone size,D gene,CDR3 DNA,CDR3 protein
TRBV12-3/TRBV12-4,TRBJ1-2,.,.,TGTGCCAGCAGATTAGGGTTGTATGGCTACACCTTC,CASRLGLYGYTF
TRBV7-9,TRBJ2-3,.,.,TGTGCCAGCAGCCCCCTCGAGGGAGAGAGCACAGATACGCAGTATTTT,CASSPLEGESTDTQYF
TRBV6-5,TRBJ1-4,.,.,TGTGCCAGCAGCCCCGCCGGGACGTCCAGAGGCGTAGTTTTT,CASSPAGTSRGVVF
TRBV9,TRBJ1-1,.,.,TGTGCCAGCAGCGCCCAAGGGTCTTGGATGAACACTGAAGCTTTCTTT,CASSAQGSWMNTEAFF
TRBV12-3/TRBV12-4,TRBJ2-3,few,TRBD1,TGTGCCAGCAGTCAGGACAGGGTGGCGGGAGATACGCAGTATTTT,CASSQDRVAGDTQYF
TRBV20-1,TRBJ2-7,.,TRBD1,TGCATTGTGGGACAGAACTACGAGCAGTACTTC,CIVGQNYEQYF
TRBV5-1,TRBJ2-1,few,TRBD2,TGCGCCAGCAGCTTGGGGCTAGCGGGGGGGCTGGAGAATGAGCAGTTCTTC,CASSLGLAGGLENEQFF
TRBV18,TRBJ2-2,.,TRBD1,TGTGCCAGCTCACTCGGGACAGACACCGGGGAGCTGTTTTTT,CASSLGTDTGELFF
TRBV6-5,TRBJ1-4,few,TRBD1,TGTGCCAGCAGTTCCGAGGGACAGGGAGTCGAAAAACTGTTTTTT,CASSSEGQGVEKLFF
TRBV7-8,TRBJ2-5,.,.,TGTGCCAGCAGCTTAGGGATCCTTGCGGAGACCCAGTACTTC,CASSLGILAETQYF
TRBV18,TRBJ2-1,.,.,TGTGCCAGCTCACCCCCGGGACTCCCCTACACTGAGCAGTTCTTC,CASSPPGLPYTEQFF
TRBV30,TRBJ2-5,few,.,TGTGCCTGGGCGTACGGCCAAGAGACCCAGTACTTC,CAWAYGQETQYF
TRBV20-1,TRBJ2-2,few,.,TGCAGTGCCTATGGACTGCACACCGGGGAGCTGTTTTTT,CSAYGLHTGELFF
TRBV5-1,TRBJ2-7,.,TRBD1,TGCGCCAGCAGCTTACGGACAGGGCCTAGCTACGAGCAGTACTTC,CASSLRTGPSYEQYF
TRBV6-2/TRBV6-3,TRBJ2-3,.,TRBD2,TGTGCCAGCAGTTACGTGGGACTAGCGGGAGTTTTGCCGTATTTT,CASSYVGLAGVLPYF
TRBV29-1,TRBJ2-2,.,.,TGCAGCGTTCTTCAGGGTTACACCGGGGAGCTGTTTTTT,CSVLQGYTGELFF
TRBV12-3/TRBV12-4,TRBJ2-1,few,.,TGTGCCAGCAGACCGGGACACAATGAGCAGTTCTTC,CASRPGHNEQFF
TRBV6-5,TRBJ1-6,.,.,TGTGCCAGCAGACCCCAGCCATCCCCTAATTCACCCCTCCACTTT,CASRPQPSPNSPLHF
TRBV11-1,TRBJ2-2,.,.,TGTGCCAGCAGCCGCGCGGGACCCAGCACCGGGGAGCTGTTTTTT,CASSRAGPSTGELFF
TRBV7-2,TRBJ1-5,.,.,TGTGCCAGCAGCCCTCAACAGGGCAATCAGCCCCAGCATTTT,CASSPQQGNQPQHF
TRBV7-8,TRBJ2-7,few,.,TGTGCCAGCAGCCCCGGGGGGCCCTCCTACGAGCAGTACTTC,CASSPGGPSYEQYF
TRBV27,TRBJ2-7,few,.,TGTGCCAGCAGTTCCACCCTGACGAACGAGCAGTACTTC,CASSSTLTNEQYF
TRBV5-1,TRBJ2-1,many,.,TGTGCCAGCAGTTTGGACCGATACAATGAGCAGTTCTTC,CASSLDRYNEQFF